The 6 T cell receptor beta chains below come from one sample, sequenced in a study of CD8+ T cells in alopecia areata. Following RNA extraction, reverse transcription yielded cDNA that acted as the sequencing template. The assay was immunoSEQ multiplex PCR, and TCRdb's table has in-frame clones only and misses some. The sample has approximately 66,000 clones, roughly 60% seen once. Specimen: CD8+ T cells sorted from blood, collected at week 0. The receptors here all came from a human donor with alopecia areata.

This clone was observed a few times. The CDR3 region has the DNA TGTGCCAGTACAGACAGCCCCCATGGCTACACCTTC. Translation gives CASTDSPHGYTF. The gene calls are TRBV19 and TRBJ1-2; possible D gene TRBD1, 5 bases. V was pared by 7 bases and J by 6 bases, with 12 bases between. The CDR3 is 12 amino acids. Per the germline V gene, CDR1 is LNHDA and CDR2 is SQIVND (reference sequence). Full variable domain (outside the CDR3, taken from reference TRBV19 and TRBJ1-2): DGGITQSPKYLFRKEGQNVTLSCEQNLNHDAMYWYRQDPGQGLRLIYYSQIVNDFQKGDIAEGYSVSREKKESFPLTVTSAQKNPTAFYLCASTDSPHGYTFGSGTRLTVV.

In this sample, this clone turned up a few times. The rearrangement links TRBV7-6 to TRBJ2-5; TRBD2 agrees at 9 bases. The CDR3 contains 18 residues. Germline values: CDR1 SGHVS, CDR2 FNYEAQ. The ends lost 2 bases at V and 0 bases at J; junction bases unmatched: 10. CDR3 nucleotides: TGTGCCAGCAGCTTAAGGCCTAGCGGGGAGACGTACCAAGAGACCCAGTACTTC. Translated: CASSLRPSGETYQETQYF.

This clone has just a few counts. V usage is TRBV13 and J usage is TRBJ2-3, with 9 bases that match TRBD2. Unmatched junction bases numbered 2, after V lost 2 bases and J lost 2 bases. The CDR3 consists of 15 residues. The germline CDR1 and CDR2 sequences are PRHDT and FYEKMQ (reference sequence). CDR3 nucleotides: TGTGCCAGCAGCTTACTAGCGGGACCCACAGATACGCAGTATTTT. Protein sequence: CASSLLAGPTDTQYF.

The genes are TRBV5-1 and TRBJ2-2, with 10 positions matching TRBD2. The CDR3 contains 19 residues. The V gene end was trimmed by 0 bases and the J gene end by 0 bases; junction bases not matched to a gene: 8. CDR1 SGHRS and CDR2 YFSETQ come from the germline V gene. Here the CDR3 DNA reads TGCGCCAGCAGCTTGGCCTGGCTAGCGGGGGCCGCGAACACCGGGGAGCTGTTTTTT. Protein product: CASSLAWLAGAANTGELFF.

This chain connects TRBV25-1 to TRBJ2-7; 11 bases are shared with TRBD1. Trimming removed 6 bases from V and 3 bases from J; junction bases left unmatched: 4. Germline lookup yields CDR1 MGHDK and CDR2 SYGVNS. The CDR3 is 14 amino acids. The CDR3 DNA sequence: TGTGCCAGCAGGGGGACAGGGGGGGACTACGAGCAGTACTTC. Protein product: CASRGTGGDYEQYF.

This rearrangement joins TRBV5-1 to TRBJ2-5; D remains unclear. The germline V and J ends were trimmed by 3 bases and 2 bases, with 2 bases remaining between them. The CDR3 spans 11 residues. CDR1 SGHRS and CDR2 YFSETQ come from the germline V gene. The CDR3 bases are TGCGCCAGCAGCTCGCAAGAGACCCAGTACTTC. The encoded protein is CASSSQETQYF.